The T cell receptor (beta chain) described here comes from a study of T cells in Graves' hyperthyroidism and ophthalmopathy. RNA transcripts gave rise to amplified TCR beta CDR3 regions. Researchers ran a first-round RT-PCR on the TCR CDR3 using the HTBI primer set. TCRdb used MiXCR to reprocess the multiplex PCR reads, holding one entry per CDR3 protein. The table includes 210,000 or so distinct CDR3 sequences, approximately 17% detected once. No ophthalmopathy progression within 18 months constituted stable Graves' hyperthyroidism. Diagnostic decisions used clinical symptoms, serum thyroxine and TRAb, thyroid ultrasound and orbital computed tomography. Germline V gene lookup returns CDR1 SGHRS and CDR2 YFSETQ. V lost 0 bases and J lost 2, with 9 bases in between. This CDR3 comprises 16 residues.

This receptor was taken from a man over 45 with Graves' hyperthyroidism. Sequenced material: blood. The V and J genes are TRBV5-1 and TRBJ2-6; the D is unclear. The CDR3 protein is CASSLGFGPGANVLTF. As DNA, the CDR3 is TGCGCCAGCAGCTTGGGTTTCGGACCTGGGGCCAACGTCCTGACTTTC.